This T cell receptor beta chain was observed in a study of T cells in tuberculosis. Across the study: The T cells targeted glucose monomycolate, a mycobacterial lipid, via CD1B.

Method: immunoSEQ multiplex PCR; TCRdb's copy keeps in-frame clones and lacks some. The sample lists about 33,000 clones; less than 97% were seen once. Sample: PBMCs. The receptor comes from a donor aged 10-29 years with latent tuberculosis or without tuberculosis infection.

The CDR3 bases are TGTGCCAGCAGCCTATCCTCTTGGGGGCGGAGCAGCACAGATACGCAGTATTTT. This sequence encodes CASSLSSWGRSSTDTQYF. The chain is built from TRBV7-2 and TRBJ2-3, with TRBD1 as a possible D gene (6 bases). The CDR3 length is 18 residues. Trimming left V 5 bases short and J 0 bases short, with 21 bases between. Germline V CDR1 and CDR2: SGHTA, FQGNSA.